What follows are 10 T cell receptor beta chains derived from one specimen sequenced in a study of cytomegalovirus exposure and HLA in healthy donors. Researchers ran the PCR with 60 Vbeta and 13 Jbeta primers. Assay: immunoSEQ multiplex PCR; the TCRdb copy retains only in-frame clones and omits some. Among 110,000 or so clones listed, over 65% were seen once. Sequenced sample: PBMCs. These receptor sequences come from a man aged 35 to 55 in good health and CMV-seropositive.

V usage is TRBV7-6 and J usage is TRBJ2-2, with 14 positions matching TRBD2. Germline values: CDR1 SGHVS, CDR2 FNYEAQ. The CDR3 is 19 amino acids. The ends lost 3 bases at V and 6 bases at J; junction bases unmatched: 12. This CDR3 reads CASSFRLAGGPRIAGELFF. The CDR3 nucleotides read TGTGCCAGCAGCTTCCGACTAGCGGGAGGGCCGAGGATAGCCGGGGAGCTGTTTTTT.

The V call is TRBV30, the J call TRBJ2-7; D remains ambiguous. The CDR3 has 13 amino acids. Germline V lookup: CDR1 GTSNPN, CDR2 SVGIG (reference sequence). Between the trimmed V and J ends, which lost 0 bases and 2 bases, there was a span of 8 bases. Written as DNA, the CDR3 is TGTGCCTGGAGTGTTAGTCAGGCCTACGAGCAGTACTTC. Translated, it gives CAWSVSQAYEQYF. Full variable domain (rest looked up from reference TRBV30 and TRBJ2-7): SQTIHQWPATLVQPVGSPLSLECTVEGTSNPNLYWYRQAAGRGLQLLFYSVGIGQISSEVPQNLSASRPQDRQFILSSKKLLLSDSGFYLCAWSVSQAYEQYFGPGTRLTVT.

There are a few counts of this clone. This chain uses TRBV19 with TRBJ2-2; a possible D gene is TRBD1 (6 bases). CDR3 length: 13 residues. V shed 5 bases and J shed 6 bases, with 10 bases lying between them. Germline lookup yields CDR1 LNHDA and CDR2 SQIVND (reference sequence). CDR3 sequence (DNA): TGTGCCAGTAGTCCAGGGGATCCCGGGGAGCTGTTTTTT. Its protein product is CASSPGDPGELFF.

The chain combines TRBV27 with TRBJ2-1; the match to TRBD2 covers 9 bases. This CDR3 has 17 residues. With 2 bases clipped from V and 7 bases from J, the junction kept 12 bases outside the gene matches. CDR1 and CDR2 from the germline V gene are MNHEY and SMNVEV (reference sequence). The CDR3 reads CASSLGGGGRAGNEQFF. CDR3 bases: TGTGCCAGCAGTTTAGGGGGAGGCGGGAGGGCCGGTAATGAGCAGTTCTTC.

This clone was counted once. The chain employs TRBV19 and TRBJ1-5; 9 bases match TRBD1. This CDR3 has 15 residues. With 3 bases clipped from V and 4 bases from J, the junction kept 4 bases outside the gene matches. Germline V gene lookup returns CDR1 LNHDA and CDR2 SQIVND (reference sequence). CDR3 amino acids: CASSILTGGNQPQHF. CDR3 DNA sequence: TGTGCCAGTAGTATCCTGACAGGGGGTAATCAGCCCCAGCATTTT.

The J gene is TRBJ1-1, the V gene TRBV5-4, with TRBD1 matching 10 bases. CDR1 is SGHNT and CDR2 is YYREEE in the germline V gene (reference sequence). The CDR3 is 16 amino acids. Losses at the gene ends were 4 bases for V and 5 bases for J; bases not matched to a gene: 11. CDR3: CASSPGPGQGMTEAFF. Here the CDR3 DNA reads TGTGCCAGCAGCCCTGGACCGGGACAGGGGATGACTGAAGCTTTCTTT.

The chain joins TRBV6-5 to TRBJ2-7; TRBD2 matches at 12 bases. J gave up 7 bases and V 2 bases, and 9 bases lay outside the gene matches. Germline lookup yields CDR1 MNHEY and CDR2 SVGAGI. CDR3 size: 16 residues. The CDR3 is CASSYHRLAGAREQYF. The CDR3 DNA follows: TGTGCCAGCAGTTACCATCGACTAGCGGGAGCGAGGGAGCAGTACTTC.

This clone was seen more than once but under ten times. The gene calls are TRBV5-1 and TRBJ2-5; TRBD2 is a possible D gene (6 bases). From germline, CDR1 is SGHRS and CDR2 YFSETQ. CDR3 length: 21 amino acids. Trimming left V 4 bases short and J 2 bases short, with 33 bases between. CDR3 coding DNA: TGCGCCAGCAGCCCGGGACCCAAAAACAACCCCCCCAGACGGGGGCAAGAGACCCAGTACTTC. Amino acid sequence: CASSPGPKNNPPRRGQETQYF.

The J gene is TRBJ1-1, the V gene TRBV14, with a tentative D call TRBD1 (5 bases). Germline V gives CDR1 SGHDN, CDR2 FVKESK. This CDR3 region has 17 residues. V lost 5 bases and J lost 2, with 21 bases in between. The CDR3 DNA reads TGTGCCAGCAGCTGGGGGAGGGGCCAGTCCCCAAACACTGAAGCTTTCTTT. It yields the protein CASSWGRGQSPNTEAFF.

In its sample, this clone was seen a few times. This rearrangement joins TRBV29-1 to TRBJ2-2, with TRBD1 identical over 7 bases. The CDR3 covers 13 residues. Germline assignment: CDR1 SQVTM and CDR2 ANQGSEA. Unmatched junction bases numbered 7, after V lost 8 bases and J lost 4 bases. The CDR3 DNA reads as TGCAGCACCCGGGACAGAAGCACCGGGGAGCTGTTTTTT. It specifies CSTRDRSTGELFF.